The 14 T cell receptor beta chains below come from one sample, sequenced in a study of blood T cell repertoires in COVID-19. Profiled with immunoSEQ multiplex PCR; TCRdb holds only in-frame clones, not every one. The sample includes some 76,000 clones, 82% of them seen just once. Input material: peripheral blood. The receptor source for this set is a man in his fifties with acute or convalescent COVID-19.

The chain combines TRBV11-1 with TRBJ2-1; 8 bases align to TRBD1. V was pared by 2 bases and J by 3 bases, with 3 bases of the junction left unmatched. The length of the CDR3 is 15 residues. Germline lookup yields CDR1 SGHAT and CDR2 FQDESV (reference sequence). The DNA of the CDR3 is TGTGCCAGCAGCTTACAGGGGGCGAACTACAATGAGCAGTTCTTC. Translated, it gives CASSLQGANYNEQFF.

The V call is TRBV4-2, the J call TRBJ1-5, with 7 bases identical to TRBD1. CDR3 length: 14 amino acids. Unmatched junction bases numbered 6, after V lost 4 bases and J lost 6 bases. Germline assignment: CDR1 LGHNA and CDR2 YNFKEQ. CDR3 DNA: TGTGCCAGCAGCCCCTTGACAGGGACTCAGCCCCAGCATTTT. The encoded protein is CASSPLTGTQPQHF.

In its sample, this clone was seen a few times. This chain joins TRBV10-2 and TRBJ1-5, with TRBD1 identical over 8 bases. The CDR3 spans 15 residues. The germline gives CDR1 WSHSY, CDR2 SAAADI. The V gene end was trimmed by 6 bases and the J gene end by 1 base; junction bases not matched to a gene: 5. This CDR3 is CASRGQGLSNQPQHF. DNA of the CDR3: TGCGCCAGCAGAGGACAGGGCCTGAGCAATCAGCCCCAGCATTTT.

This sequence joins TRBV27 and TRBJ2-3; 10 positions match TRBD2. CDR1 and CDR2 from the germline V gene are MNHEY and SMNVEV (reference sequence). The length of the CDR3 is 16 residues. J gave up 0 bases and V 9 bases, and 9 bases lay outside the gene matches. Written as DNA, the CDR3 is TGTGCCAGTTGTGCTAGCGGGAGTCTGAGCACAGATACGCAGTATTTT. Translating it yields CASCASGSLSTDTQYF.

This clone occurred once. The J gene is TRBJ1-2, the V gene TRBV19; D is possibly TRBD1 (5 bases). Trimming left V 2 bases short and J 4 bases short, with 11 bases between. The CDR3 extends over 14 amino acids. Germline V gene lookup returns CDR1 LNHDA and CDR2 SQIVND (reference sequence). CDR3 in amino acids: CASSIQTGGYGYTF. CDR3 DNA sequence: TGTGCCAGTAGTATACAGACCGGGGGCTATGGCTACACCTTC.

The V gene is TRBV7-9, the J gene TRBJ1-4; 8 bases line up with TRBD1. V trimming: 5 bases; J trimming: 0 bases; junction bases outside the gene matches: 8. From germline, CDR1 is SEHNR and CDR2 FQNEAQ (reference sequence). The CDR3 sequence is 17 residues long. This CDR3 is CASSPLPGGATNEKLFF. In DNA, the CDR3 is TGTGCCAGCAGCCCCCTCCCAGGGGGCGCAACTAATGAAAAACTGTTTTTT.

The chain has TRBV7-9 and TRBJ1-1, with 7 bases fitting TRBD1. Per the germline V gene, CDR1 is SEHNR and CDR2 is FQNEAQ (reference sequence). The V gene end was trimmed by 5 bases and the J gene end by 3 bases; junction bases not matched to a gene: 6. The CDR3 extends over 14 amino acids. CDR3 sequence reads: CASSNDREYTEAFF. CDR3 in DNA: TGTGCCAGCAGCAACGACAGGGAATACACTGAAGCTTTCTTT.

The chain employs TRBV20-1 and TRBJ1-1; no clear D. The CDR3 contains 11 residues. Trimming shortened V by 6 bases and J by 2 bases, and 7 bases separated the two germline ends. Germline loops: CDR1 DFQATT, CDR2 SNEGSKA (reference sequence). The chain's CDR3 is CSAPGNTEAFF. CDR3 nucleotide sequence: TGCAGTGCCCCAGGCAACACTGAAGCTTTCTTT.

This rearrangement joins TRBV19 to TRBJ1-5; D possibly corresponds to TRBD1 (6 bases). The CDR3 length is 19 residues. Trimming pared 3 bases from V and 2 bases from J, leaving 23 bases between. Germline-derived CDR1 and CDR2 are LNHDA and SQIVND (reference sequence). CDR3 sequence (DNA): TGTGCCAGTAGTATGTTGAGGGTAGCGGGGGGCAAGGGCAATCAGCCCCAGCATTTT. The encoded protein is CASSMLRVAGGKGNQPQHF.

Here the CDR3 reads CASSLGGGAFF. The CDR3 DNA sequence: TGTGCCAGCAGCTTGGGGGGAGGGGCTTTCTTT. This sequence joins TRBV7-2 and TRBJ1-1, with a weak D call TRBD1 (5 bases). V was cut by 3 bases and J by 11 bases, with 10 bases left in between. CDR3 length: 11 residues. CDR1 is SGHTA and CDR2 is FQGNSA in the germline V gene.

The chain recombines TRBV11-2 with TRBJ2-1; TRBD2 agrees at 9 bases. The CDR3 contains 18 residues. The germline CDR1 and CDR2 sequences are SGHAT and FQNNGV. The trim removed 0 bases at V and 2 bases at J, leaving 8 bases unmatched. CDR3 amino acids: CASSLDPTGGRAYNEQFF. As DNA, the CDR3 is TGTGCCAGCAGCTTAGATCCCACGGGCGGGAGGGCCTACAATGAGCAGTTCTTC.

Written as DNA, the CDR3 is TGTGCCAGCTCACCGAATCTAGCGGGGGTCGCGGGAGAGCAGTACTTC. Translating it yields CASSPNLAGVAGEQYF. The gene calls are TRBV18 and TRBJ2-7, with 10 bases that match TRBD2. Looked up from germline, CDR1 is KGHSH and CDR2 is LQKENI. With 3 bases clipped from V and 7 bases from J, the junction kept 12 bases outside the gene matches. CDR3 length equals 16 residues.

This clone is a singleton in its sample. The rearrangement joins TRBV27 to TRBJ1-5, with TRBD1 matching 8 bases. In germline, CDR1 is MNHEY, CDR2 SMNVEV (reference sequence). The CDR3 sequence is 15 residues long. V gave up 4 bases and J gave up 6 bases; unmatched junction bases: 8. The CDR3 coding sequence is TGTGCCAGCAGTTCTTACGGACAGGGTTCTCAGCCCCAGCATTTT. The encoded protein is CASSSYGQGSQPQHF.

The rearrangement uses TRBV4-3 and TRBJ2-7; D is possibly TRBD1 (5 bases). Deletions cut 0 bases from V and 0 bases from J, with 9 bases between. The CDR3 consists of 15 residues. Germline-derived CDR1 and CDR2 are LGHNA and YSLEER. The CDR3 here is CASSQEGQTSYEQYF. CDR3 DNA: TGCGCCAGCAGCCAAGAGGGGCAGACCTCCTACGAGCAGTACTTC.